This T cell receptor beta chain comes out of a study of regulatory T cells in long-lasting Graves disease. This clonotype has a handful of counts. Investigators prepared the TCR beta libraries by applying iRepertoire HTBI primers and Arm-PCR of CDR3 regions. TCRdb ran MiXCR on the multiplex PCR reads and lists one entry per CDR3 protein. Here the sample spans a few hundred thousand distinct CDR3 sequences, approximately 12% being singletons. Stated time point: newly diagnosed GD, antithyroid drugs for less than 3 months. The TCR library used RNA extracted from PBMCs. V was cut by 9 bases and J by 5 bases, with 15 bases left in between. The CDR3 totals 14 residues. The germline V gene has CDR1 KGHDR and CDR2 SFDVKD. These data also formed part of another study, on T cells in Graves' hyperthyroidism and ophthalmopathy.

The starting material was peripheral blood mononuclear cells (PBMCs), obtained at new diagnosis, from a patient treated with antithyroid drugs. This clonotype originated in a woman under 30 with Graves disease. The chain links TRBV24-1 to TRBJ2-2; D not resolved. CDR3 coding DNA: TGTGCCACCGCGAAGGGTGGATCTACCGGGGAGCTGTTTTTT. Its protein product is CATAKGGSTGELFF.